The next 14 T cell receptor beta chains were all read from a single sample in a study of vaccination and CD4 T cells after COVID-19. The antigens these receptors bind are not known. Sequencing of cultured CD4+ T cell DNA used the Oncomine TCR Beta short-read assay. TCRdb redid the calling of the PCR reads with MiXCR, one entry per CDR3 protein. The data hold 15,000 to 20,000 distinct CDR3 sequences, with under 80% observed a single time. The treatment is: roughly 11-day PBMC culture with coronavirus spike peptide pools or control peptides (ViraFEST assay). The sample was CD4+ T cells from blood, cultured in vitro. The receptors derive from a human donor who had recovered from COVID-19.

The chain combines TRBV5-1 with TRBJ2-7, with D possibly TRBD2 on 5 matching bases. The CDR3 is made up of 16 amino acids. CDR1 is SGHRS and CDR2 is YFSETQ in the germline V gene. V was cut by 6 bases and J by 0 bases, with 19 bases left in between. The CDR3 nucleotides are TGCGCCAGCACGAAATTCAGCGGTCAAAGCTCCTACGAGCAGTACTTC. As protein: CASTKFSGQSSYEQYF.

This chain links TRBV24-1 with TRBJ2-3; maybe TRBD1 (6 bases). Trimming took off 4 bases at V and 2 bases at J, with 15 bases between the two ends. The CDR3 sequence is 16 residues long. Per the germline V gene, CDR1 is KGHDR and CDR2 is SFDVKD. CDR3 loop: CATSDYLQGNTDTQYF. The CDR3 nucleotides are TGTGCCACCAGTGACTACCTACAGGGAAACACAGATACGCAGTATTTT.

The V and J genes are TRBV6-1 and TRBJ1-1, with 9 nucleotides matching TRBD1. J was trimmed by 5 bases and V by 8 bases; bases with no gene match: 9. The CDR3 contains 14 residues. The germline V gene has CDR1 MNHNS and CDR2 SASEGT. The CDR3 protein is CASGTRDRETEAFF. The CDR3 bases are TGTGCCAGCGGAACCCGGGACAGGGAGACTGAAGCTTTCTTT.

J is TRBJ1-1 and V is TRBV28; 7 nucleotides agree with TRBD1. The CDR3 sequence is 15 residues long. Germline-derived CDR1 and CDR2 are MDHEN and SYDVKM. The J segment lost 6 bases and the V segment lost 7 bases, leaving 14 bases of the junction unmatched. Here the CDR3 reads CASTSGATGDPEAFF. CDR3 nucleotide sequence: TGTGCCAGCACCTCTGGGGCCACAGGGGACCCTGAAGCTTTCTTT.

This chain links TRBV6-5 with TRBJ1-5; D unclear. Trimming shortened V by 0 bases and J by 7 bases, and 7 bases separated the two germline ends. This CDR3 spans 13 amino acids. Germline assignment: CDR1 MNHEY and CDR2 SVGAGI. CDR3 nucleotides: TGTGCCAGCAGTTACTCCGGTCGACAGCCCCAGCATTTT. Its translation: CASSYSGRQPQHF.

The chain recombines TRBV10-1 with TRBJ2-1; TRBD2 matches at 8 bases. Germline CDR1 WNHNN, CDR2 SYGVQD (reference sequence). CDR3 length: 16 residues. Trimming removed 5 bases from V and 1 base from J; junction bases left unmatched: 7. DNA of the CDR3: TGCGCCAGCAGTATAAGCGGGAGCGCGTCCTACAATGAGCAGTTCTTC. It encodes CASSISGSASYNEQFF.

J is TRBJ2-7 and V is TRBV6-1; D might be TRBD1 or TRBD2, each matching 5 bases. The CDR3 contains 15 residues. Germline V gives CDR1 MNHNS, CDR2 SASEGT. Between the trimmed V and J ends, which lost 4 bases and 5 bases, there was a span of 18 bases. The CDR3 DNA reads TGTGCCAGCAGTGTCCCGACCGGGGCGATTCACGAGCAGTACTTC. This gives the protein CASSVPTGAIHEQYF.

The chain joins TRBV6-1 to TRBJ1-5; D is ambiguous. V lost 6 bases and J lost 4, with 7 bases in between. Germline values: CDR1 MNHNS, CDR2 SASEGT. This CDR3 region has 12 residues. The CDR3 spells CASRTENQPQHF. The CDR3 DNA is TGTGCCAGCAGAACGGAGAATCAGCCCCAGCATTTT.

The chain is built from TRBV7-9 and TRBJ2-2; weak D call: TRBD2 (7 bases). From germline, CDR1 is SEHNR and CDR2 FQNEAQ (reference sequence). V lost 5 bases, J lost 4 bases, and 20 bases lay in between. CDR3 length equals 17 residues. For the CDR3, the DNA is TGTGCCAGCAGCCCCCGGGGGGCGCGGTCCTCCACCGGGGAGCTGTTTTTT. This sequence encodes CASSPRGARSSTGELFF.

V is TRBV20-1 and J is TRBJ2-3, with 8 bases lining up with TRBD1. This CDR3 contains 13 residues. The germline V gene has CDR1 DFQATT and CDR2 SNEGSKA (reference sequence). The V gene end was trimmed by 5 bases and the J gene end by 6 bases; junction bases not matched to a gene: 7. The CDR3 DNA reads TGCAGTGCTCCCCGGACAGGGTCGGATACGCAGTATTTT. This codes for CSAPRTGSDTQYF.

V and J are TRBV19 and TRBJ1-5, with no clear D. This CDR3 comprises 13 residues. Deletions cut 1 base from V and 2 bases from J, with 3 bases between. CDR1 is LNHDA, CDR2 SQIVND, per germline (reference sequence). CDR3 residues: CASSIAGNQPQHF. The CDR3 DNA reads TGTGCCAGTAGTATAGCGGGCAATCAGCCCCAGCATTTT.

This clonotype was seen more than once but under ten times. The chain is built from TRBV10-3 and TRBJ1-2; the match to TRBD1 covers 9 bases. V dropped 2 bases and J dropped 5; count of bases not matched to a gene: 9. Germline V CDR1 and CDR2: ENHRY, SYGVKD. The CDR3 totals 16 residues. The DNA for the CDR3 is TGTGCCATCAGTGAGCTAGCGGGACAGGGTCGTTATGGCTACACCTTC. Amino acids: CAISELAGQGRYGYTF.

The gene calls are TRBV6-5 and TRBJ2-6; 8 bases agree with TRBD1. Trimming cost V 1 base and J 0 bases; bases outside gene matches: 14. Per the germline V gene, CDR1 is MNHEY and CDR2 is SVGAGI. The CDR3 covers 21 residues. CDR3 protein: CASSYYAAGTGPNSGANVLTF. As DNA, the CDR3 is TGTGCCAGCAGTTACTACGCTGCAGGGACAGGACCTAACTCTGGGGCCAACGTCCTGACTTTC.

The gene calls are TRBV6-2 or TRBV6-3 and TRBJ2-7, with TRBD1 matching over 9 bases. Losses at the gene ends were 6 bases for V and 1 base for J; bases not matched to a gene: 4. The length of the CDR3 is 14 residues. Germline CDR1 and CDR2: MNHEY and SVGEGT. The CDR3 DNA reads as TGTGCCAGCAGCCGGACAGGGGTTTCCTACGAGCAGTACTTC. Residues: CASSRTGVSYEQYF.